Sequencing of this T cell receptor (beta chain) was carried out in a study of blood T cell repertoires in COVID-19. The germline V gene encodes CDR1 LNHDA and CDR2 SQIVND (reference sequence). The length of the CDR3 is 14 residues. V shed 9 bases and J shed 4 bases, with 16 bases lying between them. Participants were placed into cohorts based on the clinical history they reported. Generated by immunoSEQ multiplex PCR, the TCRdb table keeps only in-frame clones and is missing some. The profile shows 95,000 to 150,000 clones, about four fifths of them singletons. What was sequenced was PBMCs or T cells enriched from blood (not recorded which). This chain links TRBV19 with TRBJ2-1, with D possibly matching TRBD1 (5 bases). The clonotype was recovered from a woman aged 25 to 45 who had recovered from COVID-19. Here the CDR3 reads CASRTYTGYNEQFF. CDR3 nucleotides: TGTGCCAGCCGGACATACACAGGATACAATGAGCAGTTCTTC.